This is a list of T cell receptor beta chains from one sample in a study of blood T cell repertoires in COVID-19. Profiling relied on immunoSEQ multiplex PCR, and the TCRdb table lists in-frame clones only, not all of them. The sample shows over 90,000 clones, about 90% of them seen only once. The sequenced sample consisted of peripheral blood. Receptors originate from a human donor in a cohort sampled during active COVID-19. Each CDR3 is given with its conserved first and last residue. D genes are given only for firm matches. Where a row states a size, it is once, few, many or the class of an expanded clone; other rows omit it.

>TRBD1|TRBJ1-6|TRBV19|.
TGTGCCAGTAGCGAACAGGGGAGCTCCTATAATTCACCCCTCCACTTT
CASSEQGSSYNSPLHF
>TRBD2|TRBJ2-3|TRBV4-2|.
TGTGCCAGCAGCCAGCGGTTAGCGGGGGGTGGAGATACGCAGTATTTT
CASSQRLAGGGDTQYF
>TRBD1|TRBJ1-2|TRBV6-5|.
TGTGCCAGCAGTTACTTAGGGGGCTCCTATGGCTACACCTTC
CASSYLGGSYGYTF
>.|TRBJ1-1|TRBV11-2|.
TGTGCCAGCAGCTGGGGGGACACTGAAGCTTTCTTT
CASSWGDTEAFF
>.|TRBJ2-1|TRBV7-9|.
TGTGCCAGCAGCTTAGCGCTCGCGAGCCCATCCTACAATGAGCAGTTCTTC
CASSLALASPSYNEQFF
>TRBD1|TRBJ1-1|TRBV9|.
TGTGCCAGCAGCACACAGACAGGGGGAGAAGCTTTCTTT
CASSTQTGGEAFF
>.|TRBJ2-3|TRBV6-5|.
TGTGCCAGCAGTTACTACCGGGGGTATAGCACAGATACGCAGTATTTT
CASSYYRGYSTDTQYF
>.|TRBJ1-2|TRBV15|.
TGTGCCACCACCCCGAACTCAGGAGGTCGAAACTATGGCTACACCTTC
CATTPNSGGRNYGYTF
>.|TRBJ2-5|TRBV30|.
TGTGCGGTAGCGCGATCGGAGACCCAGTACTTC
CAVARSETQYF
>.|TRBJ2-1|TRBV2|few
TGTGCCACCGAGGAGGGCGTTTTGGGCAATGAGCAGTTCTTC
CATEEGVLGNEQFF
>.|TRBJ2-5|TRBV7-8|.
TGTGCCAGCAACCCGGTTAGTCGGACTGCAAGAGGGACCCAGTACTTC
CASNPVSRTARGTQYF
>.|TRBJ2-2|TRBV9|.
TGTGCCAGCAGCGTAGCATCTCAGGGGGCGGGAGCCGGGGAGCTGTTTTTT
CASSVASQGAGAGELFF
>.|TRBJ2-3|TRBV27|.
TGTGCCAGCACCCACTACCCAAGCACAGATACGCAGTATTTT
CASTHYPSTDTQYF
>TRBD1|TRBJ2-1|TRBV6-6|.
TGTGCCAGCAGTCCAAGGACAGGGAGGTACAATGAGCAGTTCTTC
CASSPRTGRYNEQFF
>.|TRBJ1-4|TRBV6-6|.
TGTGCCAGCAGATCAGGGGAGCTTCGTGAAAAACTGTTTTTT
CASRSGELREKLFF
>.|TRBJ1-6|TRBV6-1|.
TGTGCCAGCAGTTATTTGTCACCCCTCCACTTT
CASSYLSPLHF
>.|TRBJ2-7|TRBV5-5|.
TGTGCCAGCAGTCACGCCCCAGGCTTTTACGAGCAGTACTTC
CASSHAPGFYEQYF
>.|TRBJ2-5|TRBV12-3/TRBV12-4|.
TGTGCCAGCAGTCCCCGGACAGAAGAGACCCAGTACTTC
CASSPRTEETQYF
>.|TRBJ1-2|TRBV12-3/TRBV12-4|once
TGTGCCAGCAGTTGGACAGTCAACTATGGCTACACCTTC
CASSWTVNYGYTF
>.|TRBJ1-5|TRBV30|.
TGTGCCTGGGCAGGCACCAATCAGCCCCAGCATTTT
CAWAGTNQPQHF
>.|TRBJ2-3|TRBV9|.
TGTGCCAGCAGCCCCACCGCGGGGCTTGGGGATACGCAGTATTTT
CASSPTAGLGDTQYF
>TRBD2|TRBJ2-2|TRBV19|.
TGTGCCAGTAGTATGGGCGGGAGGGGGAACACCGGGGAGCTGTTTTTT
CASSMGGRGNTGELFF
>TRBD1|TRBJ2-7|TRBV18|.
TGTGCCAGCTCACTCGGGACAGACTACGAGCAGTACTTC
CASSLGTDYEQYF
>TRBD2|TRBJ2-3|TRBV4-1|.
TGCGCCAGCAGCCAAGGCATTAGCGGGGGGGCTCCGGGTACGCAGTATTTT
CASSQGISGGAPGTQYF
>.|TRBJ2-2|TRBV9|.
TGTGCCAGCAGCGTAGAAGGGGTCACCGGGGAGCTGTTTTTT
CASSVEGVTGELFF
>TRBD2|TRBJ2-4|TRBV3-1/TRBV3-2|.
TGTGCCAGCAGCCCTACGCCTCGAGGGGGACTAGCGGGAGGGCAAAACATTCAGTACTTC
CASSPTPRGGLAGGQNIQYF
>.|TRBJ2-7|TRBV25-1|.
TGTGCCAGCGGTGTGGCTAGCCGGGGCGAGCAGTACTTC
CASGVASRGEQYF
>TRBD1|TRBJ2-7|TRBV6-5|.
TGTGCCAGCACCGCACCGGGACAGGTCTACGAGCAGTACTTC
CASTAPGQVYEQYF
>TRBD2|TRBJ2-3|TRBV7-2|.
TGTGCCAGCAGCCGCGGGGGAGCCACAGATACGCAGTATTTT
CASSRGGATDTQYF
>TRBD2|TRBJ2-1|TRBV11-2|.
TGTGCCAGCAGCACGGGACTAGCGGCTCAGGGGGGGCAGTTCTTC
CASSTGLAAQGGQFF
>.|TRBJ2-5|TRBV5-1|.
TGCGCCAGCAGCTTGCGGTCTAGCGAGCAAGAGACCCAGTACTTC
CASSLRSSEQETQYF
>.|TRBJ2-3|TRBV11-2|.
TGTGCCAGCAGCATTCTGGGGGAGGGGGGCACAGATACGCAGTATTTT
CASSILGEGGTDTQYF
>TRBD2|TRBJ2-7|TRBV4-2|.
TGTGCCAGCAGCCAAGTGGCAGGACTAGCCGAGGCCTACGAGCAGTACTTC
CASSQVAGLAEAYEQYF
>.|TRBJ1-1|TRBV5-4|.
TGTGCCAGCAGCTTATCTAGCACTGAAGCTTTCTTT
CASSLSSTEAFF